The rows below give T cell receptor beta chains drawn from one sample of a study of cytomegalovirus exposure and HLA in healthy donors. The table came from immunoSEQ multiplex PCR; TCRdb's copy has only in-frame clones and leaves some out. This sample has more than 90,000 clones, with 65% to 80% found just once. The specimen was PBMCs. The source is a man between 35 and 55 years old in good health and CMV-seropositive. Both conserved end residues are part of each CDR3. Fields, in order: D gene, V gene, clone size, J gene, CDR3 protein, CDR3 DNA. A D gene is named only where the DNA matches it firmly. Size is omitted from some rows. Given values are once, few, many or a class for expanded clones.

D: NA; V: TRBV9; size: NA; J: TRBJ1-1; CDR3: CASSVQTAMNTEAFF; DNA: TGTGCCAGCAGTGTTCAGACAGCCATGAACACTGAAGCTTTCTTT
D: NA; V: TRBV5-1; size: NA; J: TRBJ1-1; CDR3: CASSLEAGVNTEAFF; DNA: TGCGCCAGCAGCTTGGAGGCAGGGGTAAACACTGAAGCTTTCTTT
D: TRBD2; V: TRBV9; size: NA; J: TRBJ2-5; CDR3: CASSVGGRALETQYF; DNA: TGTGCCAGCAGCGTAGGCGGGAGGGCCTTAGAGACCCAGTACTTC
D: TRBD1; V: TRBV11-1; size: NA; J: TRBJ2-1; CDR3: CASSLAYRGTGKSYNEQFF; DNA: TGTGCCAGCAGCTTAGCATACCGAGGGACAGGGAAATCCTACAATGAGCAGTTCTTC
D: NA; V: TRBV5-4; size: NA; J: TRBJ2-5; CDR3: CASSLGTAPQETQYF; DNA: TGTGCCAGCAGCTTGGGCACAGCCCCCCAAGAGACCCAGTACTTC
D: NA; V: TRBV6-6; size: NA; J: TRBJ1-6; CDR3: CASSYRRPGDNSPLHF; DNA: TGTGCCAGCAGTTACCGACGGCCGGGGGATAATTCACCCCTCCACTTT
D: TRBD1; V: TRBV5-4; size: NA; J: TRBJ2-3; CDR3: CASSSTGSTDTQYF; DNA: TGTGCCAGCAGCTCGACAGGGTCCACAGATACGCAGTATTTT
D: NA; V: TRBV28; size: NA; J: TRBJ1-2; CDR3: CASSLRVGYGYTF; DNA: TGTGCCAGCAGTTTACGGGTCGGTTATGGCTACACCTTC
D: NA; V: TRBV2; size: few; J: TRBJ1-5; CDR3: CASSDHQQGNNQPQHF; DNA: TGTGCCAGCAGTGACCACCAACAGGGAAACAATCAGCCCCAGCATTTT
D: TRBD2; V: TRBV5-4; size: NA; J: TRBJ2-3; CDR3: CASSSGTSGSVGTDTQYF; DNA: TGTGCCAGCAGTTCCGGGACTAGCGGGAGCGTGGGCACAGATACGCAGTATTTT
D: TRBD1; V: TRBV27; size: NA; J: TRBJ2-5; CDR3: CASGNERTGVETQYF; DNA: TGTGCCAGCGGGAATGAACGGACAGGGGTGGAGACCCAGTACTTC
D: TRBD1; V: TRBV6-5; size: NA; J: TRBJ1-2; CDR3: CASSRQGAAYGYTF; DNA: TGTGCCAGCAGTCGACAGGGGGCTGCCTATGGCTACACCTTC
D: TRBD2; V: TRBV5-1; size: once; J: TRBJ2-5; CDR3: CASSPRLAGGEETQYF; DNA: TGCGCCAGCAGCCCAAGACTAGCGGGGGGGGAAGAGACCCAGTACTTC
D: TRBD2; V: TRBV5-1; size: NA; J: TRBJ2-3; CDR3: CASSLAAGGMDTQYF; DNA: TGCGCCAGCAGCTTGGCAGCGGGGGGGATGGATACGCAGTATTTT
D: TRBD2; V: TRBV28; size: NA; J: TRBJ2-7; CDR3: CASSLTAGGVYEQYF; DNA: TGTGCCAGCAGTTTAACGGCGGGGGGGGTATACGAGCAGTACTTC
D: NA; V: TRBV5-6; size: NA; J: TRBJ2-3; CDR3: CASSLQGMGTDTQYF; DNA: TGTGCCAGCAGCTTGCAGGGAATGGGCACAGATACGCAGTATTTT
D: NA; V: TRBV6-1; size: NA; J: TRBJ1-5; CDR3: CASSDWPRGSNQPQHF; DNA: TGTGCCAGCAGTGATTGGCCTAGAGGAAGCAATCAGCCCCAGCATTTT
D: TRBD1; V: TRBV14; size: NA; J: TRBJ1-1; CDR3: CASSQSTGGRTEAFF; DNA: TGTGCCAGCAGCCAATCGACAGGGGGCCGGACTGAAGCTTTCTTT
D: NA; V: TRBV5-6; size: NA; J: TRBJ1-1; CDR3: CASSLGRVGTEAFF; DNA: TGTGCCAGCAGCTTGGGGAGGGTTGGCACTGAAGCTTTCTTT
D: TRBD2; V: TRBV19; size: NA; J: TRBJ2-5; CDR3: CASSRLAGDQETQYF; DNA: TGTGCCAGTAGTAGACTAGCGGGGGACCAAGAGACCCAGTACTTC
D: NA; V: TRBV28; size: NA; J: TRBJ1-2; CDR3: CASSSQGGDGYTF; DNA: TGTGCCAGCAGTTCACAGGGTGGGGATGGCTACACCTTC
D: TRBD1; V: TRBV25-1; size: once; J: TRBJ1-2; CDR3: CASSESGGYGYTF; DNA: TGTGCCAGCAGTGAATCAGGGGGCTATGGCTACACCTTC
D: NA; V: TRBV27; size: NA; J: TRBJ2-3; CDR3: CASSSIDSTDTQYF; DNA: TGTGCCAGCAGTTCGATAGATAGCACAGATACGCAGTATTTT
D: NA; V: TRBV4-1; size: NA; J: TRBJ1-2; CDR3: CASSQDSTYGYTF; DNA: TGCGCCAGCAGCCAAGACAGTACATATGGCTACACCTTC